The entry below gives a single T cell receptor (beta chain) sequence along with its context. There are a few counts of this clone. The antigen it binds to is not known. Per-base quality was not reported, and no clone a single base away is much larger than it. Libraries came from the immunoSEQ multiplex PCR assay. Turning to the authors' computational methods: A statistical classification framework was built to diagnose cytomegalovirus status from the catalog of TCR beta chain sequences. Sourced from immuneACCESS, this table was stored by TCRdb with only in-frame sequences that have V and J called. A share of the clones is absent; for the studies checked, an unresolved V gene accounts for under half, and the remainder has no known explanation. V, J and clone size were drawn from that table, and D and trimming were deduced from the DNA. The sample contains 100,000 to 150,000 clones, 89% of them found a single time. The top ten clonotypes cover more than 1.5% of the sample.

The germline ends are 11 bases apart after V is trimmed by 4 bases and J by 4 bases. The CDR3 numbers 13 residues from cysteine through phenylalanine. Kept here is only the CDR3 DNA, which spans 39 bases and is read in frame from base 1. CDR1 is given as SGHDT and CDR2 as YYEEEE, both from the germline V gene. The data were taken from a study of cytomegalovirus exposure and HLA in healthy donors (TCRdb year 2017). A note on the overall study: A later analysis indicated that the roughly 120 validation repertoires were generated on the platform also employed for the 700 or so repertoires of the first cohort. The study aimed to test whether signatures of past pathogen exposure could be identified by cataloging public T cell receptors. A separate validation cohort of about 110 different subjects was used in addition to the approximately 700-subject first cohort. To predict cytomegalovirus infection status, the study brought together high-throughput TCR immunosequencing, statistical association of individual TCRs with disease status, and machine learning. Study-wide conclusions, independent of this receptor: Of the cluster scores, approximately 95% were above 0 in a later analysis, which found that TCRs clustered in the first cohort also tended to co-occur in the 120 validation repertoires. A later analysis lacked HLA typing for the validation cohort, so it scored co-occurrence in that cohort across all 120 or so repertoires. The study listed 164 TCR beta chains as associated with cytomegalovirus. Most TCR sequences were observed very rarely across donors, whereas some public TCRs were present in many individuals. In vitro tests confirmed that a few of the cytomegalovirus-associated TCR beta chains recognize cytomegalovirus antigens. Cytomegalovirus status was reported to be diagnosed by the classifier with high specificity and sensitivity in both the original and validation cohorts. According to the authors, the approach could potentially be generalized to other disease states and immunological phenotypes.

Separate from the approximately 700-subject first cohort, the validation cohort of roughly 130 subjects was the group to which the donors belonged. The chain was built from TRBV5-6 and TRBJ1-2; the D segment cannot be called with confidence. The receptor was derived from a woman younger than 30 in good health and CMV-seronegative. Source material: PBMCs. The CDR3 region: CASSVGGSYGYTF. The nucleotide sequence reads TGTGCCAGCAGCGTAGGAGGGAGCTATGGCTACACCTTC.